The clone carrying this TCR beta chain was counted a few times. Its specificity is not known. Via MiXCR, TCRdb re-called the 5' RACE reads, giving one row per CDR3 protein. This table holds some 180,000 distinct CDR3 sequences, 18% found once. The CDR3 sequence is 14 residues long. Trimming removed 3 bases at V and 4 bases at J, with 10 bases between. This specimen belongs to a study of T-cell memory formation after mild COVID-19. General observations from the study: Nothing showed for sure that second-wave clones peaking on day 37 were SARS-CoV-2 specific. Certain responding clones were present in pre-infection memory, suggesting participation of cross-reactive memory.

Sequencing was performed on PBMCs or a T cell subset sorted from them (not recorded which). This TCR was sampled from a man aged 18 to 29 who had mild COVID-19 (a few samples of this study predate the infection). Cell type and time point are not known. The V and J genes are TRBV12-3 or TRBV12-4 and TRBJ1-5; D not resolved. The CDR3 nucleotides are TGTGCCAGCAGTTTTGAAAGGTGGAATCAGCCCCAGCATTTT. It encodes CASSFERWNQPQHF.